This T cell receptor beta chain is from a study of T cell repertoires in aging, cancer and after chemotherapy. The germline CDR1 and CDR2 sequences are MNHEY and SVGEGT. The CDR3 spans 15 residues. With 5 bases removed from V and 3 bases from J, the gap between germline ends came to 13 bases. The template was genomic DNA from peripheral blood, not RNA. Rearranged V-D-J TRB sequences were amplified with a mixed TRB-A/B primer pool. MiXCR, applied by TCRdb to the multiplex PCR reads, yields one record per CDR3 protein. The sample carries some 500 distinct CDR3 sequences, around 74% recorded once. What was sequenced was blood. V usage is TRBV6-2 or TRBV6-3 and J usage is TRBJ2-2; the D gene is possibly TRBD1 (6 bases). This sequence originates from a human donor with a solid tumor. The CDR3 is CASSTGAGDTGELFF. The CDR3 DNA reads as TGTGCCAGCAGTACCGGGGCAGGGGACACCGGGGAGCTGTTTTTT.